This T cell receptor (beta chain) was captured in a study of blood T cell repertoires in COVID-19. Sequencing was performed with immunoSEQ multiplex PCR; in TCRdb, only in-frame clones are kept and a portion is missing. Of 150,000 to 200,000 clones in the sample, more than 75% are singletons; the top ten hold roughly an eighth. This CDR3 has 15 amino acids. Per germline, CDR1 MGHRA and CDR2 YSYEKL. The V and J ends lost 5 bases and 3 bases, in that order; junction bases with no gene match: 9. The sequence was obtained from a woman in her sixties or seventies with COVID-19, enrolled during active disease. The source material was peripheral blood. The J gene is TRBJ2-7, the V gene TRBV4-1, with 8 bases matching TRBD2. The CDR3 DNA reads as TGCGCCAGCAGCGAAAAGACTAGCGTGAACTACGAGCAGTACTTC. It translates to CASSEKTSVNYEQYF.